This T cell receptor (beta chain) was obtained from a study of T cell responses to AZD1222 COVID-19 vaccine. Study as a whole: It was second doses at about 4 or about 12 weeks that were pooled.

On this clone itself: Its antigen is currently unknown.

Study results and limitations: Spike was spanned by vaccine-associated CD4 TCRs, with dominance at 160-218 and 743-854. Repertoires were collected only later (after the peak T cell response had occurred). Regions left unmutated in variants are reportedly the target of nearly half of spike-specific TCRs.

V was pared by 1 base and J by 0 bases, with 6 bases of the junction left unmatched. CDR3 length equals 16 residues. In germline, CDR1 is MNHEY, CDR2 SMNVEV (reference sequence). Profiling relied on immunoSEQ multiplex PCR, and the TCRdb table lists in-frame clones only, not all of them. Of approximately 110,000 clones in the sample, about 88% are singletons; the top ten hold roughly 9.2%. The TCR sequence derives from an adult in good health. The V and J genes are TRBV27 and TRBJ2-7, with 7 bases fitting TRBD1. This material consisted of peripheral blood, taken on day 0 of AZD1222 vaccination. This CDR3 reads CASSLYGRGSSYEQYF. The CDR3 coding sequence is TGTGCCAGCAGTTTATATGGCAGGGGGAGCTCCTACGAGCAGTACTTC.